A selection of T cell receptor beta chains follows, all from one sample in a study of STAT5B mutations in CD4+ large granular lymphocyte leukemia. Libraries were prepared by immunoSEQ multiplex PCR; TCRdb keeps only in-frame clonotypes and omits some of them. The sample includes around 29,000 clones, 70% to 85% of them seen just once. Material for sequencing was CD4+ T cells from blood buffy coats. All receptors derive from a human donor in good health. Both conserved end residues are part of each CDR3. A D gene is named only where the DNA matches it firmly. The size field is filled for only some rows; it gives once, few, many or a size class.

cdr3_nt cdr3_aa d_call clone_size j_call v_call
TGTGCCAGCACCTGGGCATTTAGGGGCATTCAGTACTTC CASTWAFRGIQYF . . TRBJ2-4 TRBV28
TGTGCCAGCAGGGCACCGGGACAGGTGAGGTATAGCAATCAGCCCCAGCATTTT CASRAPGQVRYSNQPQHF TRBD1 . TRBJ1-5 TRBV28
TGCAGCGTTTCAAGGGGGGGGTCGGCTGAAGCTTTCTTT CSVSRGGSAEAFF . . TRBJ1-1 TRBV29-1
TGTGCCAGCAGCTTACCCGGGGGGGGCCTCTATGGCTACACCTTC CASSLPGGGLYGYTF . . TRBJ1-2 TRBV7-9
TGTGCCAGCAGTGTGGCAGGGGGCGCGGGTCAGCCCCAGCATTTT CASSVAGGAGQPQHF TRBD1 few TRBJ1-5 TRBV2
TGCAGTGCCGGGCAGGCATTTGAAGCTTTCTTT CSAGQAFEAFF . few TRBJ1-1 TRBV20-1
TGTGCCATCAGTGAGTTATCAGGGTTAGGAAACACCATATATTTT CAISELSGLGNTIYF . . TRBJ1-3 TRBV10-3
TGTGCCACCGTACAGGGTATGGGGACAGATACGCAGTATTTT CATVQGMGTDTQYF . few TRBJ2-3 TRBV10-3
TGTGCCAGCAGCTTGGCCGACAGGGTTAATTCACCCCTCCACTTT CASSLADRVNSPLHF TRBD1 . TRBJ1-6 TRBV5-4
TGTGCCAGCATCTCCAATCCTACAGGGGTCACTAATGAAAAACTGTTTTTT CASISNPTGVTNEKLFF TRBD1 few TRBJ1-4 TRBV2
TGTGCCAGCAGCCGGGATACGCGAGGCTACACCTTC CASSRDTRGYTF . . TRBJ1-2 TRBV6-6
TGTGCCAGCAGTCCCCGTTTCCCAGATACGCAGTATTTT CASSPRFPDTQYF . few TRBJ2-3 TRBV27
TGTGCCAGCAGCAATTCCGGGACAGGGGACTTC CASSNSGTGDF TRBD1 . TRBJ2-7 TRBV11-2
TGTGCCAGTAGTCTACAGGGTCCATCTCTCCAAGAGACCCAGTACTTC CASSLQGPSLQETQYF . . TRBJ2-5 TRBV19
TGCGCCAGCCGATCGGGGCTTAATTCACCCCTCCACTTT CASRSGLNSPLHF . . TRBJ1-6 TRBV10-1
TGTGCCAGCAGCTTATTGGCGGGGGATTGGGAGACCCAGTACTTC CASSLLAGDWETQYF TRBD2 once TRBJ2-5 TRBV7-2
TGTGCCAGCAGCTTAGATAGAGGCGCAGGACTCTATGGCTACACCTTC CASSLDRGAGLYGYTF . . TRBJ1-2 TRBV7-2
TGTGCCAGCAGCGCATCAGCGGGGGCTAGCACAGATACGCAGTATTTT CASSASAGASTDTQYF TRBD2 few TRBJ2-3 TRBV9
TGTGCCAGCAGCTTAGGGACTAGCGGACCCCAAGAGACCCAGTACTTC CASSLGTSGPQETQYF TRBD2 . TRBJ2-5 TRBV7-2
TGTGCCAGTAGTAAGGGTCCGAGTAACTATGGCTACACCTTC CASSKGPSNYGYTF . . TRBJ1-2 TRBV19
TGTGCCAGTACCGCGTCCCAGGGGGGCTACACCTTC CASTASQGGYTF . . TRBJ1-2 TRBV19
TGTGCTTACGCAGGCGCCTACAATGGGCAGTTCTTC CAYAGAYNGQFF . . TRBJ2-1 TRBV6-5
TGTGCCATCGCCGGACATTCTAACACCGGGGAGCTGTTTTTT CAIAGHSNTGELFF . few TRBJ2-2 TRBV10-3
TGTGCTACCTCGGGAGAAGCGGGGGGGGTAGATACGCAGTATTTT CATSGEAGGVDTQYF TRBD2 . TRBJ2-3 TRBV10-3
TGTGCCACCAGCGCGCACCGGGACACCCCCACAGATACGCAGTATTTT CATSAHRDTPTDTQYF . . TRBJ2-3 TRBV15
TGTGCCAGCAGCGCCGACGGACAGGGCCATCAGCCCCAGCATTTT CASSADGQGHQPQHF TRBD1 . TRBJ1-5 TRBV9
TGCAGCGTTGCCCTGGAGACCCAGTACTTC CSVALETQYF . . TRBJ2-5 TRBV29-1
TGCGCCAGCAGCCAAGATCGAGGGACAGGGGATCAGCCCCAGCATTTT CASSQDRGTGDQPQHF TRBD1 . TRBJ1-5 TRBV7-2
TGTGCCGTACGAGACAGGGCTGTTGACACTGAAGCTTTCTTT CAVRDRAVDTEAFF TRBD1 . TRBJ1-1 TRBV10-3
TGTGCCAGCAGCGTAGTTGAGGGACAGAACTATGGCTACACCTTC CASSVVEGQNYGYTF TRBD1 . TRBJ1-2 TRBV9
TGTGCCAGCAGTGAGTTGGGACTAGCGGGGGGCACGCAGTATTTT CASSELGLAGGTQYF TRBD2 . TRBJ2-3 TRBV6-1
TGTGCCAGCAGCCGGACACGTGCCTACGAGCAGTACTTC CASSRTRAYEQYF . . TRBJ2-7 TRBV7-6
TGTGCCAGCAGCATACAACCGGCAAACTCTGGAAACACCATATATTTT CASSIQPANSGNTIYF . few TRBJ1-3 TRBV7-9
TGTGCCAGCAGCTTAGCCGGAAGGTACACAGAGACCCAGTACTTC CASSLAGRYTETQYF . . TRBJ2-5 TRBV7-2
TGTGCCAGCAGCTTTGCAACTAATGAAAAACTGTTTTTT CASSFATNEKLFF . . TRBJ1-4 TRBV11-2